This entry is about one T cell receptor beta chain. The clone's antigen remains unknown. The input lacks base qualities; no much larger clone sits a single base away. These data originate in a study of blood T cell repertoires in COVID-19 (TCRdb year 2020). For context, the study as a whole: Samples covering the acute and convalescent phases of COVID-19 were provided by collaborators in the United States, Italy and Spain. The prospective study material was composed of cDNA or gDNA derived from T cells, B-cell-depleted T cells, or PBMCs. Subjects who had been exposed to COVID-19, were actively infected with it, or had recovered from it provided the deeply sampled blood TCRbeta repertoires that made up the dataset. The repertoires were made available in a free public database intended to serve as a resource for research on the immune response to SARS-CoV-2. Samples were obtained from the ongoing ImmuneRACE study (first 160 participants) and from over a thousand subjects provided by 6 global collaborators. The sample metadata nearly always contained a de-identified subject ID, COVID-19 status, age in years and sex. Where available, HLA class I and class II types were obtained from metadata supplied by the sample provider rather than from assay-based typing. Here is what the overall study found, with its caveats: The quantity of clinical and demographic metadata differed by source and by participant and was supplied without curation.

TCRbeta CDR3 regions were amplified from genomic DNA by means of the immunoSEQ Assay, a bias-controlled multiplex PCR. The paper's processing steps were these. Nucleated cell counts per sample were estimated from amplification of reference gene primers within the assay. Sequence reads were collapsed and filtered to measure the absolute abundance of every unique TCRbeta CDR3 rearrangement. Productive Simpson clonality was computed per sample as the square root of Simpson's diversity index over productive rearrangements. TCRdb mirrors the immuneACCESS table, restricted to in-frame sequences. Some clones are absent from its copies; in checked studies, under half trace to an unresolved V gene, and the reason for the others is unknown. Clone size and the V and J calls come from that table; the DNA yielded D and trimming. The sample table records over 90,000 clones; about 90% of these occur just once. The ten biggest clones cover approximately 20% of the sample.

V and J are trimmed by 5 bases and 0 bases, and the gene matches miss 12 bases of the junction. From its cysteine to its phenylalanine, the CDR3 spans 19 amino acids. The DNA shown is the 57-base CDR3, in frame from base 1. From a lookup of the germline V gene, CDR1 and CDR2 are MDHEN and SYDVKM. Each collaborating institution followed its own protocols to collect whole blood in K2EDTA tubes. Collaborator samples were shipped for TCRbeta analysis as frozen whole blood, isolated PBMCs, or DNA extracted from either sample type. This clonotype originated in a human donor in a cohort sampled during active COVID-19. The source material was peripheral blood. This chain joins TRBV28 to TRBJ2-1, and 11 junctional nucleotides match TRBD2. The CDR3 region has the sequence CASSHPKLAGEFSYNEQFF. Read as DNA, the sequence is TGTGCCAGCAGTCATCCGAAACTAGCGGGAGAATTCTCCTACAATGAGCAGTTCTTC.